The present TCR beta chain was sequenced within a study of blood T cell repertoires in COVID-19. Study details: There were acute and convalescent COVID-19 samples, and they came from the United States, Italy and Spain.

Trimming took 7 bases from V and 0 from J, leaving 12 bases between them. Per the germline V gene, CDR1 is LGHDT and CDR2 is YNNKEL (reference sequence). This CDR3 is 14 amino acids long. Generated by immunoSEQ multiplex PCR, the TCRdb table keeps only in-frame clones and is missing some. The table shows about 73,000 clones, with 89% occurring only once. This sequence originates from an elderly man with acute or convalescent COVID-19. The chain combines TRBV3-1 (or the pseudogene TRBV3-2) with TRBJ1-1; weak D call: TRBD1 (5 bases). The sequenced sample consisted of peripheral blood. The CDR3: CASNLGQLNTEAFF. The CDR3 nucleotides are TGTGCCAGCAACCTGGGGCAGCTGAACACTGAAGCTTTCTTT.